The 16 T cell receptor beta chains below all came from one sample that was sequenced in a study of CD8 T cells in ankylosing spondylitis. Study-level points and caveats: One TCR beta motif, made up of roughly eight highly homologous variants, appeared characteristic of ankylosing spondylitis blood.

No cognate antigen is known for these TCRs. A single record per CDR3 protein comes from TCRdb applying MiXCR to the 5' RACE reads. The sample gives fewer than 550,000 distinct CDR3 sequences, about 5.7% of which show up once; around 3.4% is in the top ten. The sequencing input was blood, either unsorted or a sorted T cell fraction (not recorded which). The receptors here all came from a male donor with ankylosing spondylitis.

The V and J genes are TRBV24-1 and TRBJ2-3; D ambiguous. Per germline, CDR1 KGHDR and CDR2 SFDVKD. The CDR3 is made up of 13 amino acids. Trimming took 2 bases from V and 4 from J, leaving 6 bases between them. The CDR3 bases are TGTGCCACCAGTGATTATGAGTCAGATACGCAGTATTTT. Its protein is CATSDYESDTQYF.

This clonotype was detected many times. The chain couples TRBV4-1 to TRBJ1-5; D is uncertain. V was cut by 4 bases and J by 1 base, with 20 bases left in between. This CDR3 spans 18 amino acids. CDR1 and CDR2 (germline): MGHRA, YSYEKL. The CDR3 sequence is CASSPGPWQKKSNQPQHF. Written as DNA, the CDR3 is TGCGCCAGCAGCCCCGGCCCGTGGCAGAAAAAGAGCAATCAGCCCCAGCATTTT.

On this clonotype itself: Germline and junction disagree at one end, which may indicate a read error. This rearrangement joins TRBV4-1 to TRBJ2-2; D gene ambiguous. The CDR3 is made up of 16 amino acids. CDR1 and CDR2 from the germline V gene are MGHRA and YSYEKL. The CDR3 DNA sequence: TGCGCCAGAAGCCAGGTCTCTCTACTGGTCACCGGGGAGCTGTTTTTT. As protein: CARSQVSLLVTGELFF.

This clonotype was counted ten times or more. CDR3 region: CSARPFRLAGGIETQYF. The DNA for the CDR3 is TGCAGTGCTAGACCCTTTAGACTAGCGGGGGGGATAGAGACCCAGTACTTC. This sequence joins TRBV20-1 and TRBJ2-5, with 14 bases that match TRBD2. The CDR3 is 17 amino acids. Germline lookup yields CDR1 DFQATT and CDR2 SNEGSKA (reference sequence). Trimming removed 2 bases from V and 4 bases from J; junction bases left unmatched: 9.

This clonotype was counted at least ten times. The chain carries TRBV29-1 and TRBJ2-1, with D perhaps TRBD2 (5 bases). V was cut by 4 bases and J by 7 bases, with 11 bases left in between. CDR3 size: 12 residues. Germline V gene data show CDR1 as SQVTM and CDR2 as ANQGSEA. DNA of the CDR3: TGCAGCGTTGCGCTAGCAGGAAATGAGCAGTTCTTC. It is translated as CSVALAGNEQFF.

The sample holds many counts of this clonotype. V gene TRBV4-1 combines with J gene TRBJ1-6, with unresolved D. V was clipped by 0 bases and J by 11 bases, with 8 bases between them. The CDR3 runs to 13 residues. Germline loops: CDR1 MGHRA, CDR2 YSYEKL. The CDR3 DNA is TGCGCCAGCAGCCAAGATTCGAGGCCACCCCTCCACTTT. Protein: CASSQDSRPPLHF.

This clonotype was counted at least ten times. CDR3 sequence reads: CASSPLTGELFF. The CDR3 DNA is TGTGCCAGCAGCCCGCTTACCGGGGAGCTGTTTTTT. The gene calls are TRBV7-9 and TRBJ2-2; D is unclear. The germline V gene has CDR1 SEHNR and CDR2 FQNEAQ (reference sequence). This CDR3 is 12 amino acids long. V gave up 5 bases and J gave up 5 bases, with 6 bases separating them.

This clonotype was counted ten times or more. The chain joins TRBV12-3 or TRBV12-4 to TRBJ1-1, with D maybe TRBD1 (5 bases). The CDR3 contains 13 residues. The germline V and J ends were trimmed by 6 bases and 1 base, with 9 bases remaining between them. The CDR3 loop reads CASRKTANTEAFF. DNA of the CDR3: TGTGCCAGCAGGAAGACAGCGAACACTGAAGCTTTCTTT.

This clonotype was detected ten times or more. The chain joins TRBV13 to TRBJ1-2, with D possibly being TRBD1 (6 bases). This CDR3 region has 11 residues. The ends were cut back, 7 bases at V and 5 bases at J, with 8 bases in the middle. Germline CDR1 and CDR2: PRHDT and FYEKMQ (reference sequence). The CDR3: CASNQGYGYTF. Written as DNA, the CDR3 is TGTGCCAGCAACCAGGGGTATGGCTACACCTTC.

This clonotype was counted only a few times. The rearrangement links TRBV6-1 to TRBJ2-7; TRBD1 agrees at 7 bases. The CDR3 has 14 residues. The germline V gene encodes CDR1 MNHNS and CDR2 SASEGT. Losses at the gene ends were 1 base for V and 6 bases for J; bases not matched to a gene: 6. The CDR3 DNA is TGTGCCAGCAGTGAAGGCCAACAGGGGCCCGAGCAGTACTTC. Protein: CASSEGQQGPEQYF.

This chain links TRBV6-6 with TRBJ2-7; 7 bases are shared with TRBD2. Trimming removed 7 bases from V and 3 bases from J; junction bases left unmatched: 6. CDR1 is MNHNY, CDR2 SVGAGI, per germline (reference sequence). The CDR3 extends over 13 amino acids. DNA of the CDR3: TGTGCCAGCAAGGGCGGGGGAATCTACGAGCAGTACTTC. This gives the protein CASKGGGIYEQYF.

This clonotype occurred many times. This rearrangement joins TRBV4-3 to TRBJ2-1, with D perhaps assigned TRBD1 or TRBD2 (5 bases each). Per the germline V gene, CDR1 is LGHNA and CDR2 is YSLEER. The V end was cut by 0 bases, the J end by 10 bases, with 7 bases between. CDR3 length: 12 amino acids. The CDR3 nucleotides read TGCGCCAGCAGCCAAGATTGGGGGGAGCAGTTCTTC. It is translated as CASSQDWGEQFF.

This clonotype was recorded many times. The chain couples TRBV6-1 to TRBJ2-3, with TRBD2 as a possible D gene (6 bases). This CDR3 spans 13 amino acids. Trimming took off 7 bases at V and 6 bases at J, with 14 bases between the two ends. Germline V CDR1 and CDR2: MNHNS, SASEGT. This CDR3 is CASKRGRRDTQYF. The CDR3 coding sequence is TGTGCCAGCAAACGGGGGAGGCGGGATACGCAGTATTTT.

V usage is TRBV6-2 or TRBV6-3 and J usage is TRBJ2-7; 8 bases map to TRBD1. V lost 0 bases, J lost 0 bases, and 10 bases stayed unmatched. Germline V gene lookup returns CDR1 MNHEY and CDR2 SVGEGT. The CDR3 is made up of 18 amino acids. The CDR3 DNA reads TGTGCCAGCAGTTACTCGTGGAGTCGACAGGGGCACTCCTACGAGCAGTACTTC. It is translated as CASSYSWSRQGHSYEQYF.

This clonotype showed up just a few times. V is TRBV19 and J is TRBJ2-5; TRBD1 matches at 9 bases. CDR3 length equals 13 residues. Germline values: CDR1 LNHDA, CDR2 SQIVND (reference sequence). Trimming took 6 bases from V and 3 from J; bases not matched to a gene: 2. The CDR3 spells CASRRTGEETQYF. Written as DNA, the CDR3 is TGTGCCAGTAGGAGGACAGGGGAAGAGACCCAGTACTTC.

The chain links TRBV28 to TRBJ1-1; D is undetermined. V lost 5 bases and J lost 5, with 9 bases in between. The germline gives CDR1 MDHEN, CDR2 SYDVKM. The CDR3 has 12 residues. The CDR3 coding sequence is TGTGCCAGCAGTATAAGGGTGACTGAAGCTTTCTTT. It specifies CASSIRVTEAFF.